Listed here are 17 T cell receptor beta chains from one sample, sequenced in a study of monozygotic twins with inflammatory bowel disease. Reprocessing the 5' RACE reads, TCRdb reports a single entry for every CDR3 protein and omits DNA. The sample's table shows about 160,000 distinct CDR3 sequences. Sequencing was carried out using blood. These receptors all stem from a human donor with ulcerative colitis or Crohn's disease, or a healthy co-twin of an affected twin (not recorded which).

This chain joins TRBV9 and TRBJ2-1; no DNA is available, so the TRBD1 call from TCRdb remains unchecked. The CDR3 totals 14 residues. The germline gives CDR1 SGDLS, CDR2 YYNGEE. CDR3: CASSITGIGNEQFF.

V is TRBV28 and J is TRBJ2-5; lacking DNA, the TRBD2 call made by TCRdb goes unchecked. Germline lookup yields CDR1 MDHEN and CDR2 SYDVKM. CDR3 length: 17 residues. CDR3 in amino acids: CASSPVSGRAIRETQYF.

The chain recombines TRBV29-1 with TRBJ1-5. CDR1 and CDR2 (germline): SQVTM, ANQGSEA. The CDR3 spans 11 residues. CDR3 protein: CSVGGNQPQHF.

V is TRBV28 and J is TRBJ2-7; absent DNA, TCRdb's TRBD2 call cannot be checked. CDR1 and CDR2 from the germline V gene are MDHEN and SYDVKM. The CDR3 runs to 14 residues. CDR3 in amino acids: CASSLVSGRDEQYF.

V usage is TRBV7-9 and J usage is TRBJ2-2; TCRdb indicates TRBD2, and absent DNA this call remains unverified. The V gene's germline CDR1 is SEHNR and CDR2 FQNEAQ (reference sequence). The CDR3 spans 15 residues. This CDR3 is CASSPGLPNTGELFF.

CDR3 sequence reads: CASSYSTGGEQYF. J is TRBJ2-7 and V is TRBV4-3; TCRdb names TRBD1, which stays unverified in the absence of DNA. Per germline, CDR1 LGHNA and CDR2 YSLEER. The CDR3 is 13 residues long.

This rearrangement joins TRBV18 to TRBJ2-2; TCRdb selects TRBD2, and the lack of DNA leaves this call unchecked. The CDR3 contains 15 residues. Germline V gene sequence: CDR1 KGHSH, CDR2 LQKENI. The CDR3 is CASSQTSGTPGELFF. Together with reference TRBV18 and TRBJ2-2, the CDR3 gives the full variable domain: NAGVMQNPRHLVRRRGQEARLRCSPMKGHSHVYWYRQLPEEGLKFMVYLQKENIIDESGMPKERFSAEFPKEGPSILRIQQVVRGDSAAYFCASSQTSGTPGELFFGEGSRLTVL.

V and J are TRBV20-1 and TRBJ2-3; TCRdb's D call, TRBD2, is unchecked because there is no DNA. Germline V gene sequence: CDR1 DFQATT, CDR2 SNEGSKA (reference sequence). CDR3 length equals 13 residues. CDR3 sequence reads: CSAVLGSGDTQYF.

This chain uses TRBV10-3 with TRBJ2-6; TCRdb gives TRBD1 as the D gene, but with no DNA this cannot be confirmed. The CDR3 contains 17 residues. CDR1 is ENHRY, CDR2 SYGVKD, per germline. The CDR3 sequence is CAISAWTGGSGANVLTF.

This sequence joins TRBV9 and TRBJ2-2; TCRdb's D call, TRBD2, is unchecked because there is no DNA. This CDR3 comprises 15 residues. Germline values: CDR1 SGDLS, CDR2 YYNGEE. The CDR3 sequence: CASSIERQGRGELFF.

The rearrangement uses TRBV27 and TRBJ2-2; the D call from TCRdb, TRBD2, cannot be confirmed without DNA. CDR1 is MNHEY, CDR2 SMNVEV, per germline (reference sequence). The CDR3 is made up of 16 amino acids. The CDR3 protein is CASSPSRGEVTGELFF.

The chain's CDR3 is CASSLDGEQFF. V gene TRBV5-1 combines with J gene TRBJ2-1. CDR3 length equals 11 residues. The germline gives CDR1 SGHRS, CDR2 YFSETQ.

This chain's CDR3 is CASSQDKAEPSYEQYF. The J gene is TRBJ2-7, the V gene TRBV3-1. The CDR3 has 16 residues. CDR1 LGHDT and CDR2 YNNKEL come from the germline V gene (reference sequence).

The chain's CDR3 is CSADGKTGEEYTQYF. The chain recombines TRBV20-1 with TRBJ2-3; the TCRdb D gene call, TRBD1, has no DNA to confirm it. The CDR3 consists of 15 residues. Germline CDR1 reads DFQATT; CDR2 reads SNEGSKA (reference sequence).

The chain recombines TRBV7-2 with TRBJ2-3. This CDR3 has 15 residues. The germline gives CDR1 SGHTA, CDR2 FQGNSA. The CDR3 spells CASSLVGLATDTQYF.

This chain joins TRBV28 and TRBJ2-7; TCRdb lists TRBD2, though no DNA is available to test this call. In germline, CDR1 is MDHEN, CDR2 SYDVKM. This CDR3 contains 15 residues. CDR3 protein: CASSLMRRGNYEQYF.

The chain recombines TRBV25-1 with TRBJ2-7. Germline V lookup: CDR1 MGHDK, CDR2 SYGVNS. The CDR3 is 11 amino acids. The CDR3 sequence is CASSEAYEQYF.